These T cell receptor beta chains were read from a single sample in a study of blood T cells in healthy people across ages. TCRdb analysed the 5' RACE reads with MiXCR anew, one entry per CDR3 protein. The data show 600,000 to 1,000,000 distinct CDR3 sequences, with about 25% seen just once and under 4.5% held by the top ten. These sequences were also reported in another study, on T cells of mothers and their children.

Material: blood. Receptors were obtained from a boy aged 5-17 years in good health. Both conserved end residues are part of each CDR3. Fields, in order: J gene, D gene, clone size, V gene, CDR3 protein, CDR3 DNA. D genes are given only for firm matches. Size is omitted from some rows. Given values are once, few, many or a class for expanded clones.

>TRBJ2-5|TRBD1|few|TRBV5-1
CASRVQGAQETQYF
TGCGCCAGCAGGGTACAGGGGGCCCAAGAGACCCAGTACTTC
>TRBJ2-1|-|few|TRBV29-1
CSVLRLDRYNEQFF
TGCAGCGTCTTACGATTGGACCGCTACAATGAGCAGTTCTTC
>TRBJ2-6|-|few|TRBV5-1
CASSLWAASGANVLTF
TGCGCCAGCAGCTTGTGGGCGGCGTCTGGGGCCAACGTCCTGACTTTC
>TRBJ2-4|-|-|TRBV2
CASKSRQAVGDIQYF
TGTGCCAGCAAATCGAGACAGGCAGTTGGGGACATTCAGTACTTC
>TRBJ1-2|TRBD1|many|TRBV2
CASGDRGHGYTF
TGTGCCAGCGGGGACAGGGGCCATGGCTACACCTTC
>TRBJ2-1|TRBD2|-|TRBV6-1
CASSEVAGGYEQFF
TGTGCCAGCAGTGAGGTAGCGGGAGGGTATGAGCAGTTCTTC
>TRBJ2-4|-|few|TRBV12-3/TRBV12-4
CASTIGLVNIQYF
TGTGCCAGCACTATCGGTTTGGTAAACATTCAGTACTTC
>TRBJ2-5|TRBD1|-|TRBV6-1
CASSEFPTGGPSVPNF
TGTGCCAGCAGTGAATTCCCGACAGGGGGCCCTTCGGTCCCCAACTTC
>TRBJ2-4|TRBD2|many|TRBV11-1
CASSPRTSGTVNIQYF
TGTGCCAGCAGCCCTCGGACTAGCGGGACAGTTAACATTCAGTACTTC
>TRBJ2-1|TRBD2|-|TRBV7-3
CASSLNVGRTYNKQFF
TGTGCCAGCAGCTTAAACGTCGGGAGGACCTACAATAAGCAGTTCTTC
>TRBJ1-2|TRBD1|few|TRBV4-3
CASSQDRTGTSYGYTF
TGCGCCAGCAGCCAAGACCGGACAGGGACCTCCTATGGCTACACCTTC
>TRBJ2-3|TRBD2|-|TRBV5-5
CASSWKGLAGTSTDTQYF
TGTGCCAGCAGCTGGAAAGGACTAGCGGGGACTAGCACAGATACGCAGTATTTT
>TRBJ2-7|TRBD1|-|TRBV29-1
CSVAPGTGSHYEQYF
TGCAGCGTGGCTCCTGGGACAGGATCACACTACGAGCAGTACTTC
>TRBJ2-5|TRBD2|-|TRBV7-9
CASSRTLAMETQYF
TGTGCCAGCAGCCGCACACTAGCGATGGAGACCCAGTACTTC
>TRBJ1-3|-|-|TRBV2
CASRGDISGNTIYF
TGTGCCAGCAGAGGGGACATCTCTGGAAACACCATATATTTT
>TRBJ2-5|TRBD2|few|TRBV4-2
CASSQDQEAGGSQYF
TGTGCCAGCAGCCAAGACCAGGAGGCGGGGGGGTCCCAGTACTTC
>TRBJ1-5|-|-|TRBV20-1
CSARKFDSNQPQHF
TGCAGTGCTAGAAAGTTCGATAGCAATCAGCCCCAGCATTTT
>TRBJ2-7|TRBD1|-|TRBV20-1
CSARDPGQGGDEQYF
TGCAGTGCTAGAGACCCGGGACAGGGTGGCGACGAGCAGTACTTC
>TRBJ2-5|TRBD2|-|TRBV7-3
CASSLGGGSETQYF
TGTGCCAGCAGCTTGGGCGGGGGAAGCGAGACCCAGTACTTC
>TRBJ2-5|-|-|TRBV7-9
CASSLGDPFGEQYF
TGTGCCAGCAGCTTAGGGGACCCGTTTGGGGAGCAGTACTTC
>TRBJ1-4|TRBD1|once|TRBV27
CASSFRDSEKLFF
TGTGCCAGCAGTTTTAGGGACAGTGAAAAACTGTTTTTT
>TRBJ2-7|-|-|TRBV5-1
CASSQTVSYEQYF
TGCGCCAGCAGCCAGACAGTTTCCTACGAGCAGTACTTC
>TRBJ2-3|-|once|TRBV4-1
CASSQPGETSTDTQYF
TGCGCCAGCAGCCAACCCGGGGAAACTAGCACAGATACGCAGTATTTT
>TRBJ1-2|-|few|TRBV7-9
CASSLEPQGIRWGNGYTF
TGTGCCAGCAGCTTAGAGCCGCAGGGAATTCGGTGGGGCAACGGCTACACCTTC
>TRBJ2-1|TRBD2|few|TRBV5-1
CASSLEPSGASYNEQFF
TGCGCCAGCAGCTTGGAACCCAGCGGGGCTTCCTACAATGAGCAGTTCTTC
>TRBJ2-7|-|-|TRBV5-1
CASSLSLAGPSYEQYF
TGCGCCAGCAGCTTGAGTTTGGCAGGGCCTTCCTACGAGCAGTACTTC
>TRBJ2-7|-|few|TRBV7-9
CASSFIGPYEQYF
TGTGCCAGCAGCTTCATCGGGCCCTACGAGCAGTACTTC
>TRBJ1-6|-|-|TRBV27
CASSFAFSYNSPLHF
TGTGCCAGCAGTTTTGCCTTCTCCTATAATTCACCCCTCCACTTT
>TRBJ2-2|-|few|TRBV7-9
CASSFHSTGELFF
TGTGCCAGCAGCTTCCACAGCACCGGGGAGCTGTTTTTT
>TRBJ2-3|-|many|TRBV6-5
CASSYDSTDTQYF
TGTGCCAGCAGTTACGACAGCACAGATACGCAGTATTTT
>TRBJ2-5|TRBD2|few|TRBV27
CASSSWTSQETQYF
TGTGCCAGCAGTTCATGGACTAGCCAAGAGACCCAGTACTTC
>TRBJ1-4|-|-|TRBV7-8
CASSLVEGREKLFF
TGTGCCAGCAGCTTAGTGGAGGGGCGGGAAAAACTGTTTTTT
>TRBJ2-1|-|-|TRBV29-1
CSVVGLAHYNEQFF
TGCAGCGTGGTCGGTCTAGCTCATTACAATGAGCAGTTCTTC
>TRBJ2-5|TRBD2|-|TRBV7-9
CASSPPMAGGEETQYF
TGTGCCAGCAGCCCCCCGATGGCGGGGGGGGAAGAGACCCAGTACTTC
>TRBJ2-6|-|-|TRBV4-3
CASSQGGLSGANVLTF
TGCGCCAGCAGTCAAGGTGGACTATCTGGGGCCAACGTCCTGACTTTC
>TRBJ2-3|TRBD1|-|TRBV29-1
CSKLEGAPDTQYF
TGCAGCAAGCTTGAGGGGGCACCTGATACGCAGTATTTT
>TRBJ1-4|-|-|TRBV20-1
CSARTGTSTNEKLFF
TGCAGTGCTAGAACTGGGACTTCAACTAATGAAAAACTGTTTTTT
>TRBJ2-7|-|few|TRBV7-9
CASSWLRGYEQYF
TGTGCCAGCAGCTGGCTCAGGGGCTACGAGCAGTACTTC